One and the same sample provided the 2 T cell receptor beta chains below, sequenced in a study of cytomegalovirus exposure and HLA in healthy donors. PCR employed 60 Vbeta and 13 Jbeta primers. TCRdb's copy holds only in-frame clones and misses some; the assay was immunoSEQ multiplex PCR. The repertoire holds roughly 200,000 clones, with approximately 86% as singletons. The sequenced sample consisted of PBMCs. These receptors were obtained from a woman aged 25 to 39 in good health and CMV-seronegative.

This clone turned up a few times. J is TRBJ1-5 and V is TRBV5-6; the D is unclear. Germline CDR1 and CDR2: SGHDT and YYEEEE. Trimming stripped 2 bases from V and 3 bases from J, with 3 bases between. The CDR3 is 12 amino acids. CDR3 sequence (DNA): TGTGCCAGCAGCTTCTACAATCAGCCCCAGCATTTT. Translating it yields CASSFYNQPQHF.

The chain uses TRBV7-8 and TRBJ2-3; the match to TRBD2 covers 13 bases. The trim removed 3 bases at V and 3 bases at J, leaving 3 bases unmatched. The CDR3 has 16 amino acids. Germline CDR1 and CDR2: SGHVS and FQNEAQ. The CDR3 reads CASSFRTSGSTDTQYF. The DNA of the CDR3 is TGTGCCAGCAGCTTTCGGACTAGCGGGAGTACAGATACGCAGTATTTT. Combining the CDR3 with reference TRBV7-8 and TRBJ2-3 gives the whole variable domain GAGVSQSPRYKVAKRGQDVALRCDPISGHVSLFWYQQALGQGPEFLTYFQNEAQLDKSGLPSDRFFAERPEGSVSTLKIQRTQQEDSAVYLCASSFRTSGSTDTQYFGPGTRLTVL.